One and the same sample provided the 29 T cell receptor beta chains below, sequenced in a study of blood T cells in healthy people across ages (dated by TCRdb to between 2015 and 2017). The library was obtained by 5' RACE. A second PCR of about 6 to 11 cycles was performed with a sample-barcoded 5' primer and a J-beta primer mix. The public reads were reprocessed in TCRdb via fastp at Q25 and MiXCR, keeping in-frame beta chains. Every distinct CDR3 protein forms one entry, paired with its most common genes and DNA. In this sample the table shows some 1,800,000 distinct CDR3 sequences, more than 35% of which occur a single time. In total, the top ten clones hold roughly 23% of the sample. The sample comprised blood. These receptors all come from a human donor in good health.

This chain joins TRBV5-1 and TRBJ2-1; D uncertain. V was cut by 2 bases and J by 0 bases, with 15 bases left in between. The germline gives CDR1 SGHRS, CDR2 YFSETQ. This CDR3 comprises 17 residues. In nucleotides, the CDR3 is TGCGCCAGCAGCTTATTAAGTTTCAAGAGCTCCTACAATGAGCAGTTCTTC. Encoded protein: CASSLLSFKSSYNEQFF.

The J gene is TRBJ1-2, the V gene TRBV20-1, with D perhaps matching TRBD1 (6 bases). V gave up 6 bases and J gave up 4 bases, with 15 bases separating them. CDR1 DFQATT and CDR2 SNEGSKA come from the germline V gene (reference sequence). The CDR3 loop spans 13 amino acids. The CDR3 loop is CSARDKFSYGYTF. In DNA form, the CDR3 reads TGCAGTGCCCGGGACAAATTCTCCTATGGCTACACCTTC.

This clonotype occurred a few times. The chain is built from TRBV12-3 or TRBV12-4 and TRBJ1-2; the D gene is possibly TRBD1 (6 bases). V lost 7 bases, J lost 2 bases, and 8 bases lay in between. CDR3 length equals 12 residues. The CDR3 sequence: CASNGQNYGYTF. The CDR3 DNA sequence: TGTGCCAGCAACGGACAGAACTATGGCTACACCTTC.

This chain connects TRBV7-2 to TRBJ2-7; D is possibly TRBD2 (5 bases). CDR3 size: 16 residues. Trimming shortened V by 3 bases and J by 2 bases, and 17 bases separated the two germline ends. The germline V gene has CDR1 SGHTA and CDR2 FQGNSA. As DNA, the CDR3 is TGTGCCAGCAGCTTGAACGGAGGATCGTCAGCCTACGAGCAGTACTTC. It yields the protein CASSLNGGSSAYEQYF. Together with reference TRBV7-2 and TRBJ2-7, the CDR3 gives the full variable domain: GAGVSQSPSNKVTEKGKDVELRCDPISGHTALYWYRQSLGQGLEFLIYFQGNSAPDKSGLPSDRFSAERTGGSVSTLTIQRTQQEDSAVYLCASSLNGGSSAYEQYFGPGTRLTVT.

This clonotype was picked up a small number of times. V and J are TRBV27 and TRBJ1-2, with D hard to call. CDR1 MNHEY and CDR2 SMNVEV come from the germline V gene (reference sequence). Trimming cost V 9 bases and J 0 bases, with 11 bases left between them. The CDR3 length is 13 residues. CDR3: CASRALSNYGYTF. CDR3 sequence (DNA): TGTGCCAGTAGGGCCTTGTCTAACTATGGCTACACCTTC.

V gene TRBV7-2 combines with J gene TRBJ1-6; 9 bases are shared with TRBD1. The junction had 8 bases not matched to a gene; V was cut back by 8 bases and J by 0 bases. The length of the CDR3 is 17 residues. Germline V lookup: CDR1 SGHTA, CDR2 FQGNSA. CDR3 residues: CASLGGTGSSYNSPLHF. The DNA for the CDR3 is TGTGCCAGCCTTGGGGGGACAGGGAGCTCCTATAATTCACCCCTCCACTTT. Using reference TRBV7-2 and TRBJ1-6 for the parts outside the CDR3, the full variable domain is GAGVSQSPSNKVTEKGKDVELRCDPISGHTALYWYRQSLGQGLEFLIYFQGNSAPDKSGLPSDRFSAERTGGSVSTLTIQRTQQEDSAVYLCASLGGTGSSYNSPLHFGNGTRLTVT.

This clonotype has more than one count but fewer than ten. The rearrangement links TRBV7-2 to TRBJ1-4; unclear D gene. V lost 2 bases and J lost 8, with 12 bases in between. This CDR3 is built from 14 residues. Germline CDR1 reads SGHTA; CDR2 reads FQGNSA. CDR3 nucleotides: TGTGCCAGCAGCTTACTAGGGTTGGGGGAAAAACTGTTTTTT. Translating gives CASSLLGLGEKLFF.

V usage is TRBV5-1 and J usage is TRBJ2-3; D ambiguous. The CDR3 contains 15 residues. The germline V gene encodes CDR1 SGHRS and CDR2 YFSETQ. The V gene lost 3 bases and the J gene lost 2 bases, with 13 bases spanning the gap. CDR3 nucleotide sequence: TGCGCCAGCAGCTCCTATCCCGGATTCACAGATACGCAGTATTTT. It specifies CASSSYPGFTDTQYF.

The chain is built from TRBV2 and TRBJ2-7; D might be TRBD1 (6 bases). This CDR3 has 15 amino acids. V was clipped by 2 bases and J by 7 bases, with 18 bases between them. Germline CDR1 and CDR2: SNHLY and FYNNEI. The CDR3 is CASSERDISNNEQYF. The CDR3 DNA is TGTGCCAGCAGTGAAAGGGACATAAGCAACAATGAGCAGTACTTC.

This sequence joins TRBV6-5 and TRBJ1-5; unclear D gene. CDR3 length: 13 amino acids. V lost 6 bases and J 4 bases, leaving 10 bases between the germline ends. CDR1 MNHEY and CDR2 SVGAGI come from the germline V gene. This chain's CDR3 is CASRSTVNQPQHF. In DNA form, the CDR3 reads TGTGCCAGCAGGTCGACGGTAAATCAGCCCCAGCATTTT.

The chain uses TRBV19 and TRBJ1-5; unclear D gene. Germline values: CDR1 LNHDA, CDR2 SQIVND (reference sequence). The CDR3 extends over 12 amino acids. Between the trimmed V and J ends, which lost 2 bases and 7 bases, there was a span of 6 bases. CDR3 DNA: TGTGCCAGTAGTATATTGTACCAGCCCCAGCATTTT. Encoded protein: CASSILYQPQHF.

This clonotype was seen only a few times. J is TRBJ2-1 and V is TRBV12-3 or TRBV12-4; D is ambiguous. Between the trimmed V and J ends, which lost 6 bases and 6 bases, there was a span of 12 bases. The CDR3 spans 13 residues. This CDR3 is CASSRHRFNEQFF. The CDR3 nucleotides read TGTGCCAGCAGCCGACACCGGTTCAATGAGCAGTTCTTC.

The chain recombines TRBV20-1 with TRBJ2-1; 7 nucleotides agree with TRBD1. Germline CDR1 reads DFQATT; CDR2 reads SNEGSKA (reference sequence). The CDR3 loop spans 12 amino acids. The CDR3 bases are TGCTCCCAGGACAGGTTTGACAATGAGCAGTTCTTC. Translation gives CSQDRFDNEQFF.

This clonotype was picked up one time. This rearrangement joins TRBV29-1 to TRBJ1-2; no firm D call. The CDR3 consists of 11 residues. Trimming left V 4 bases short and J 6 bases short, with 9 bases between. From germline, CDR1 is SQVTM and CDR2 ANQGSEA. Here the CDR3 reads CSVVGHDGYTF. The CDR3 DNA follows: TGCAGCGTTGTAGGCCATGATGGCTACACCTTC.

V gene TRBV29-1 combines with J gene TRBJ2-5; weak D call: TRBD1 (7 bases). The J call may be wrong; the DNA end is better matched by TRBJ2-7. The CDR3 totals 13 residues. Looked up from germline, CDR1 is SQVTM and CDR2 is ANQGSEA. DNA of the CDR3: TGCAGCGTTGAAGCGACAGGGAGGAGCGAGCAGTACTTC. It encodes CSVEATGRSEQYF.

The chain carries TRBV28 and TRBJ2-3, with D hard to call. Germline-derived CDR1 and CDR2 are MDHEN and SYDVKM. CDR3 length: 16 amino acids. The ends were cut back, 5 bases at V and 0 bases at J, with 15 bases in the middle. CDR3 sequence reads: CASSPRRGTSTDTQYF. The CDR3 DNA reads TGTGCCAGCAGTCCGCGCCGCGGAACTAGCACAGATACGCAGTATTTT.

A remark on this clonotype: A junction boundary mismatches the germline segment, possibly from a read error. V gene TRBV9 combines with J gene TRBJ2-1, with 9 positions matching TRBD2. This CDR3 has 11 amino acids. Germline loops: CDR1 SGDLS, CDR2 YYNGEE. The CDR3 reads CAGSGGNEQFF. In DNA form, the CDR3 reads TGTGCCGGCAGCGGGGGGAATGAGCAGTTCTTC.

This clonotype was counted a few times. The V call is TRBV7-2, the J call TRBJ1-1; D is unclear. The ends were cut back, 1 base at V and 10 bases at J, with 16 bases in the middle. CDR1 and CDR2 from the germline V gene are SGHTA and FQGNSA. The CDR3 length is 14 residues. CDR3 amino acids: CASSLEGGLGGAFF. CDR3 DNA: TGTGCCAGCAGCTTAGAGGGCGGGCTCGGTGGAGCTTTCTTT.

This sequence joins TRBV20-1 and TRBJ1-2; D is undetermined. The CDR3 is 13 amino acids. V gave up 6 bases and J gave up 3 bases, with 14 bases separating them. Germline assignment: CDR1 DFQATT and CDR2 SNEGSKA (reference sequence). The CDR3 nucleotides are TGCAGTGCCAAGAGGCGTGGTGACTATGGCTACACCTTC. Residues: CSAKRRGDYGYTF.

The chain combines TRBV29-1 with TRBJ1-1; D unresolved. Germline V gives CDR1 SQVTM, CDR2 ANQGSEA. V dropped 4 bases and J dropped 2 bases, with 8 bases sitting between them. The CDR3 runs 12 residues. CDR3 sequence (DNA): TGCAGCGTTGGTTGGGGAAACACTGAAGCTTTCTTT. Encoded protein: CSVGWGNTEAFF.

The chain combines TRBV6-5 with TRBJ1-2; D unresolved. V lost 2 bases and J lost 7, with 14 bases in between. The CDR3 contains 14 residues. Germline loops: CDR1 MNHEY, CDR2 SVGAGI. The CDR3, as DNA: TGTGCCAGCAGTTACAGGTCCAGCACTAGTGGCTACACCTTC. This gives the protein CASSYRSSTSGYTF.

This clonotype was detected a few times. V usage is TRBV7-9 and J usage is TRBJ2-3; D not resolved. Trimming shortened V by 1 base and J by 0 bases, and 8 bases separated the two germline ends. Germline V gene data show CDR1 as SEHNR and CDR2 as FQNEAQ (reference sequence). The CDR3 extends over 15 amino acids. In nucleotides, the CDR3 is TGTGCCAGCAGCTTAGGGATCGGCAGCACAGATACGCAGTATTTT. Residues: CASSLGIGSTDTQYF.

This clonotype was seen only a few times. This chain uses TRBV7-2 with TRBJ2-1, with 8 positions matching TRBD1. Looked up from germline, CDR1 is SGHTA and CDR2 is FQGNSA. CDR3 length: 16 residues. The trim removed 0 bases at V and 5 bases at J, leaving 6 bases unmatched. Here the CDR3 reads CASSLARTGLHNEQFF. The DNA for the CDR3 is TGTGCCAGCAGCTTAGCCCGGACAGGGCTCCACAATGAGCAGTTCTTC.

The rearrangement uses TRBV4-3 and TRBJ1-6, with D unclear. The germline V and J ends were trimmed by 0 bases and 8 bases, with 11 bases remaining between them. Germline V gene sequence: CDR1 LGHNA, CDR2 YSLEER. The CDR3 runs to 15 residues. CDR3 DNA sequence: TGCGCCAGCAGCCAAGACGGGAGCCGAGATTCACCCCTCCACTTT. Amino acids: CASSQDGSRDSPLHF.

This clonotype was observed a few times. The rearrangement uses TRBV4-1 and TRBJ2-7; 9 nucleotides line up with TRBD1. Losses at the gene ends were 3 bases for V and 7 bases for J; bases not matched to a gene: 13. The germline gives CDR1 MGHRA, CDR2 YSYEKL. The CDR3 length is 16 residues. The CDR3 region has the DNA TGCGCCAGCAGCCAGAAGGGCGCGGGACAGGGTACAGAGCAGTACTTC. Amino acid sequence: CASSQKGAGQGTEQYF.

The V call is TRBV30, the J call TRBJ1-5; D unclear. Germline V gives CDR1 GTSNPN, CDR2 SVGIG (reference sequence). The V gene lost 0 bases and the J gene lost 2 bases, with 11 bases spanning the gap. This CDR3 contains 15 residues. The DNA for the CDR3 is TGTGCCTGGAGTGTACGAGGGTACGGCAATCAGCCCCAGCATTTT. Translation: CAWSVRGYGNQPQHF.

V and J are TRBV5-1 and TRBJ2-7; D not certain. V was shortened by 3 bases and J by 7 bases, with 11 bases between the two germline ends. This CDR3 has 12 amino acids. Germline CDR1 and CDR2: SGHRS and YFSETQ. For the CDR3, the DNA is TGCGCCAGCAGCTCGTTCAATGGAGAGCAGTACTTC. Its protein is CASSSFNGEQYF.

This sequence joins TRBV6-2 or TRBV6-3 and TRBJ2-3; D perhaps matches TRBD2 (6 bases). Between the trimmed V and J ends, which lost 4 bases and 3 bases, there was a span of 14 bases. CDR1 is MNHEY and CDR2 is SVGEGT in the germline V gene. The CDR3 extends over 15 amino acids. DNA for the CDR3: TGTGCCAGCAGTTTACCCTTAGCGGCTACAGATACGCAGTATTTT. This sequence encodes CASSLPLAATDTQYF.

Points on this clonotype: Possible read error: a much larger clone is one base away. The V call is TRBV2, the J call TRBJ2-5; D unresolved. Germline CDR1 and CDR2: SNHLY and FYNNEI. This CDR3 spans 12 amino acids. The CDR3: CTSSKVEETQYF. CDR3 nucleotide sequence: TGTACCAGCAGTAAAGTAGAAGAGACCCAGTACTTC.